This T cell receptor beta chain was recovered during a study of blood T cell repertoires in COVID-19. TCRdb's copy holds only in-frame clones and misses some; the assay was immunoSEQ multiplex PCR. The sample lists some 210,000 clones, around nine tenths seen once, with over 0.75% in the top ten. Patients in Seattle were enrolled during active infection, then followed longitudinally. The CDR3 length is 11 residues. The V gene lost 3 bases and the J gene lost 11 bases, with 10 bases spanning the gap. Germline CDR1 MDHEN, CDR2 SYDVKM. Source material: peripheral blood. The chain recombines TRBV28 with TRBJ1-1; no definite D call. The TCR was taken from a man in his sixties with COVID-19, enrolled during active disease. CDR3 loop: CASSFEGRAFF. The CDR3, as DNA: TGTGCCAGCAGTTTCGAAGGGAGGGCTTTCTTT.